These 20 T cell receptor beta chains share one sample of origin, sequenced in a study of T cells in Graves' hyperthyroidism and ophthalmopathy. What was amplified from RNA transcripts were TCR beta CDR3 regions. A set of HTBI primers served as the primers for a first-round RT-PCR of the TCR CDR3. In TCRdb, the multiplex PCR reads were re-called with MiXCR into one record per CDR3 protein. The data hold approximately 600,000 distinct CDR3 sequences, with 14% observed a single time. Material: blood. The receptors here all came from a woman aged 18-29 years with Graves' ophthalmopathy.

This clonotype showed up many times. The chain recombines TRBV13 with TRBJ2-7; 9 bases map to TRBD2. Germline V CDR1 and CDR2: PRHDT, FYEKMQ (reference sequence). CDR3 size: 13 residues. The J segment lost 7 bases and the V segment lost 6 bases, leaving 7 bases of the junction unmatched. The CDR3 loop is CASSMIAGVEQYF. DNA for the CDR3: TGTGCCAGCAGTATGATAGCGGGAGTAGAGCAGTACTTC. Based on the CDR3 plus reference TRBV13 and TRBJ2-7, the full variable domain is AAGVIQSPRHLIKEKRETATLKCYPIPRHDTVYWYQQGPGQDPQFLISFYEKMQSDKGSIPDRFSAQQFSDYHSELNMSSLELGDSALYFCASSMIAGVEQYFGPGTRLTVT.

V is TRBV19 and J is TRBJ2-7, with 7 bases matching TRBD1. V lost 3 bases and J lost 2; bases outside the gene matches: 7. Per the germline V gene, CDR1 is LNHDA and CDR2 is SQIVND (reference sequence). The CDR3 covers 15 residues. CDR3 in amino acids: CASSISVQGAYEQYF. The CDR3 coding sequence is TGTGCCAGTAGTATTAGCGTGCAGGGGGCCTACGAGCAGTACTTC.

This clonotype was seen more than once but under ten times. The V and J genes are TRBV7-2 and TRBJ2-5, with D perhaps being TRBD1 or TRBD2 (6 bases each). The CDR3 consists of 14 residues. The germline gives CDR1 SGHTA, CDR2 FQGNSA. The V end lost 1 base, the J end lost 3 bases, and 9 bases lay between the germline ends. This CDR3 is CTSSLGGGKETQYF. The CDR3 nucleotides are TGTACCAGCAGCTTAGGAGGGGGGAAAGAGACCCAGTACTTC.

The CDR3 coding sequence is TGCGCCAGCAGCTTGGCCAAGTGGGGACTGGATGAGCAGTTCTTC. Its translation: CASSLAKWGLDEQFF. The chain is built from TRBV5-1 and TRBJ2-1; D might be TRBD2 (6 bases). The CDR3 consists of 15 residues. The V end lost 0 bases, the J end lost 8 bases, and 15 bases lay between the germline ends. CDR1 is SGHRS, CDR2 YFSETQ, per germline.

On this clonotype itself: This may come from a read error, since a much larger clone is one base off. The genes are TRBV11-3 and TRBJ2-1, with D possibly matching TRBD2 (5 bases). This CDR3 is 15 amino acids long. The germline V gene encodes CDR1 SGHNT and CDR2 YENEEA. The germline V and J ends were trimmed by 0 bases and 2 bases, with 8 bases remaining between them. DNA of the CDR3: TGTGCCAGCAGCTTAGAGGAGCGGACCTACAATGAGCAGTTCTTC. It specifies CASSLEERTYNEQFF.

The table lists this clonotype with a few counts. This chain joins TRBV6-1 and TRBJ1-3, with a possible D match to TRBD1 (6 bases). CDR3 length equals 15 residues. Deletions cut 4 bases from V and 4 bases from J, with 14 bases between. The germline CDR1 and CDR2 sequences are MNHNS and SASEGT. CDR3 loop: CASSAYRESGNTIYF. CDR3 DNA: TGTGCCAGCAGTGCCTACAGGGAATCAGGAAACACCATATATTTT.

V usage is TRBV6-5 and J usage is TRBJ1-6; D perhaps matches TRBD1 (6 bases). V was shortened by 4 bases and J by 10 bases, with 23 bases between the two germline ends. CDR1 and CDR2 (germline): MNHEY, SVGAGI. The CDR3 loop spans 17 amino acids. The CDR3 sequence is CASSSPWDTTKGSPLHF. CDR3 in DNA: TGTGCCAGCAGTTCGCCCTGGGACACGACGAAGGGGTCACCCCTCCACTTT.

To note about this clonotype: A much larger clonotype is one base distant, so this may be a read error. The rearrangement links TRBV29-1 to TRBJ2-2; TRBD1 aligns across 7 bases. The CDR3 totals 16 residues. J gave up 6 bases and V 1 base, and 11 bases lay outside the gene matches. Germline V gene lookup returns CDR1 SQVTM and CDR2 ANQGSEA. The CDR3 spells CSVEGGQEKRAGELFF. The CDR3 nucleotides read TGCAGCGTTGAAGGCGGACAGGAGAAGAGAGCCGGGGAGCTGTTTTTT.

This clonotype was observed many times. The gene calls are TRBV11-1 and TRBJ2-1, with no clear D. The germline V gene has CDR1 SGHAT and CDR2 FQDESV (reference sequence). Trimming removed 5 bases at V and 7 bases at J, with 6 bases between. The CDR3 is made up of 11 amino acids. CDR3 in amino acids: CASSPENEQFF. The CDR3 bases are TGTGCCAGCAGCCCAGAGAATGAGCAGTTCTTC.

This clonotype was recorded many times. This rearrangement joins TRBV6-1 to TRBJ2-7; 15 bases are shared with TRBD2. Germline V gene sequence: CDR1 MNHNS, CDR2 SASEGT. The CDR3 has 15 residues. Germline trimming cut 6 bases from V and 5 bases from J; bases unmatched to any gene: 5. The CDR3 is CASRLRTSGRDEQYF. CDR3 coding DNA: TGTGCCAGCAGGCTAAGGACTAGCGGGAGGGACGAGCAGTACTTC.

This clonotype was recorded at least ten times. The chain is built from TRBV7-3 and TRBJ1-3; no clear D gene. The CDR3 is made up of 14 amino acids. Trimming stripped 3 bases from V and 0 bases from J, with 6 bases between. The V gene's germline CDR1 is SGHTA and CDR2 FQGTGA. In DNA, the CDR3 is TGTGCCAGCAGCTTGAGTCACTCTGGAAACACCATATATTTT. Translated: CASSLSHSGNTIYF.

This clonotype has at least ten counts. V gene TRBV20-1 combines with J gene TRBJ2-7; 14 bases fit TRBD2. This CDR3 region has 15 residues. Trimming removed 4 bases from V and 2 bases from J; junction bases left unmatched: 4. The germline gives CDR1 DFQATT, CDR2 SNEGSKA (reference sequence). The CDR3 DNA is TGCAGTGCTATCCCGGGACTAGCGGGGGCCTACGAGCAGTACTTC. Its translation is CSAIPGLAGAYEQYF.

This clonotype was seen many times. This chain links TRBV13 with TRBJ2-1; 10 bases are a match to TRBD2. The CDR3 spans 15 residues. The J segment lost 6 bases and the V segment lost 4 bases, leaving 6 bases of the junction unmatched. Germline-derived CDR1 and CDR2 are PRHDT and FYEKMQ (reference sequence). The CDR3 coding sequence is TGTGCCAGCAGCTCGAGCGGGAGGGCCCTCAATGAGCAGTTCTTC. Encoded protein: CASSSSGRALNEQFF.

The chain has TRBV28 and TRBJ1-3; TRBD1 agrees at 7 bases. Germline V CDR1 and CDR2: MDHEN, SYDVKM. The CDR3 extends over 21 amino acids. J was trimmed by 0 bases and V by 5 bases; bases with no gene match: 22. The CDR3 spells CASSPFLVFGGQRSSGNTIYF. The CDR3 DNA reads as TGTGCCAGCAGTCCCTTCCTCGTCTTCGGGGGACAGCGTTCCTCTGGAAACACCATATATTTT. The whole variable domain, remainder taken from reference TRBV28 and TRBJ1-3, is DVKVTQSSRYLVKRTGEKVFLECVQDMDHENMFWYRQDPGLGLRLIYFSYDVKMKEKGDIPEGYSVSREKKERFSLILESASTNQTSMYLCASSPFLVFGGQRSSGNTIYFGEGSWLTVV.

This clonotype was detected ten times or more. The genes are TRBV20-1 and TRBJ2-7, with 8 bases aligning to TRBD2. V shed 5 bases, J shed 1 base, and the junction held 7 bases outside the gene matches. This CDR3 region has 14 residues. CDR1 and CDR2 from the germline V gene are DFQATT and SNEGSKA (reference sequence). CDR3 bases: TGCAGTGCTGACCCCGGGACTAGATCCTACGAGCAGTACTTC. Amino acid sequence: CSADPGTRSYEQYF.

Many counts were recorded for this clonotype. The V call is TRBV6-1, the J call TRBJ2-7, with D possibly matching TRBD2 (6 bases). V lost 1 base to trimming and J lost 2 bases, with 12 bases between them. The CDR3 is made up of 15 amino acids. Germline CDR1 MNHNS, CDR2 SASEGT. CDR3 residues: CASSEDSSVPYEQYF. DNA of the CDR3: TGTGCCAGCAGTGAAGATTCTAGCGTGCCCTACGAGCAGTACTTC.

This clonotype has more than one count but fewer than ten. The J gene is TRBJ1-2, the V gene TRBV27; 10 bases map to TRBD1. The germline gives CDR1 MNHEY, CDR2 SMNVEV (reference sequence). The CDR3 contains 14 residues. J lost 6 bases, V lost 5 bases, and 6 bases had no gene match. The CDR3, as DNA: TGTGCCAGCAGTCCCTTAGACAGGGGGCATGGCTACACCTTC. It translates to CASSPLDRGHGYTF.

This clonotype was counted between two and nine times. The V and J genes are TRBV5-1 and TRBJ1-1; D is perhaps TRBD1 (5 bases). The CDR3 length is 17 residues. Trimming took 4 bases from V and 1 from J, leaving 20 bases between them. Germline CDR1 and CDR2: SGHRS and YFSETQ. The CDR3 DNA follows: TGCGCCAGCAGCATTGGGGGTCGGTATACAGGGAACACTGAAGCTTTCTTT. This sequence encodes CASSIGGRYTGNTEAFF.

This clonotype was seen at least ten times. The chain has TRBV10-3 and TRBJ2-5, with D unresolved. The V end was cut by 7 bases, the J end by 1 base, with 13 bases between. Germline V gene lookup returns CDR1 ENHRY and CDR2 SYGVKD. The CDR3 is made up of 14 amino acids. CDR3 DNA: TGTGCCATCAAGAACTCGAAAACCCAAGAGACCCAGTACTTC. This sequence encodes CAIKNSKTQETQYF.

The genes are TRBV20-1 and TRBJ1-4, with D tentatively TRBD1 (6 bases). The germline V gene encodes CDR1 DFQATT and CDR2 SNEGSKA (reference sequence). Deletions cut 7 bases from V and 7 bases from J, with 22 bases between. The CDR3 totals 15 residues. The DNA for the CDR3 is TGCAGTGTTCGGGTTTACAGGGAAGCGGGTGAAAAACTGTTTTTT. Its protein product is CSVRVYREAGEKLFF.